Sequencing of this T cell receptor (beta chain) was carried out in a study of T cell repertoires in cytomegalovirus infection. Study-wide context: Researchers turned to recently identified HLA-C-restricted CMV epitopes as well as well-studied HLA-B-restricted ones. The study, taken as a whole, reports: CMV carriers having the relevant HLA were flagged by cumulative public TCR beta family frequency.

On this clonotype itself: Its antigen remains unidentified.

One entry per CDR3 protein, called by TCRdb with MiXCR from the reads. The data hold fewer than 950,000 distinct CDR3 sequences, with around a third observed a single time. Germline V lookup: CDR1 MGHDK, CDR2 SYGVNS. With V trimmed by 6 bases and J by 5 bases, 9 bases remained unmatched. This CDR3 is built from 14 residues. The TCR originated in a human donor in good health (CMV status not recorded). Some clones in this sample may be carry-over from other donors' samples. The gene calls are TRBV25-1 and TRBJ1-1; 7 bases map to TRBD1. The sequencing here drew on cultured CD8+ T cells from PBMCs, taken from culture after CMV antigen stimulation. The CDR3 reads CASSGDSLITEAFF. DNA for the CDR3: TGTGCCAGCAGCGGGGACAGTCTGATTACTGAAGCTTTCTTT.